These 8 T cell receptor beta chains came from one sample sequenced in a study of control samples from healthy donors and cancer patients. Clones were sequenced by immunoSEQ multiplex PCR, and TCRdb holds only the in-frame ones, with some missing. The data hold around 130,000 clones, with around 87% observed a single time. Sequenced material: blood. The origin of the receptors is a man aged 30 to 39 in good health.

The chain joins TRBV12-3 or TRBV12-4 to TRBJ1-2; D is perhaps TRBD1 (6 bases). V lost 7 bases and J lost 4, with 13 bases in between. This CDR3 is built from 13 residues. This chain's CDR3 is CASMGGTSYGYTF. DNA for the CDR3: TGTGCCAGCATGGGGGGGACAAGCTATGGCTACACCTTC.

By frequency in the sample, this clone is medium-sized (0.01 to 0.1%). The V gene is TRBV12-3 or TRBV12-4, the J gene TRBJ1-6, with a tentative D call TRBD1 (5 bases). V was pared by 5 bases and J by 7 bases, with 9 bases between. This CDR3 spans 13 amino acids. CDR3 protein: CASSARDNSPLHF. DNA of the CDR3: TGTGCCAGCAGTGCAAGGGACAATTCACCCCTCCACTTT.

This clone was seen just once. J is TRBJ1-1 and V is TRBV5-6, with unresolved D. The V and J ends lost 3 bases and 8 bases respectively, with 14 bases between them. Per the germline V gene, CDR1 is SGHDT and CDR2 is YYEEEE. The CDR3 extends over 13 amino acids. This CDR3 reads CASSYRRAFEAFF. The CDR3 DNA follows: TGTGCCAGCAGCTACCGCCGGGCATTCGAAGCTTTCTTT. Based on the CDR3 plus reference TRBV5-6 and TRBJ1-1, the full variable domain is DAGVTQSPTHLIKTRGQQVTLRCSPKSGHDTVSWYQQALGQGPQFIFQYYEEEERQRGNFPDRFSGHQFPNYSSELNVNALLLGDSALYLCASSYRRAFEAFFGQGTRLTVV.

As for this clone: The sample holds other DNA sequences that translate to the same CDR3. The chain couples TRBV2 to TRBJ1-1; unclear D gene. Between the trimmed V and J ends, which lost 2 bases and 1 base, there was a span of 2 bases. The CDR3 loop spans 12 amino acids. Germline V CDR1 and CDR2: SNHLY, FYNNEI. In nucleotides, the CDR3 is TGTGCCAGCAGTGAACAGAACACTGAAGCTTTCTTT. This sequence encodes CASSEQNTEAFF.

The chain has TRBV19 and TRBJ1-2; TRBD1 agrees at 9 bases. J gave up 2 bases and V 5 bases, and 6 bases lay outside the gene matches. Germline-derived CDR1 and CDR2 are LNHDA and SQIVND (reference sequence). CDR3 length equals 15 residues. The CDR3 region is CASSLTGGPNYGYTF. CDR3 nucleotides: TGTGCCAGTAGTTTAACAGGGGGCCCGAACTATGGCTACACCTTC.

V gene TRBV5-1 combines with J gene TRBJ2-5; perhaps TRBD1 as D (6 bases). Germline lookup yields CDR1 SGHRS and CDR2 YFSETQ. V lost 4 bases to trimming and J lost 2 bases, with 9 bases between them. CDR3 length: 13 residues. The CDR3 DNA follows: TGCGCCAGCAGCGTGACAGGTCAAGAGACCCAGTACTTC. Translation gives CASSVTGQETQYF. The whole variable domain, filled in from reference TRBV5-1 and TRBJ2-5, reads KAGVTQTPRYLIKTRGQQVTLSCSPISGHRSVSWYQQTPGQGLQFLFEYFSETQRNKGNFPGRFSGRQFSNSRSEMNVSTLELGDSALYLCASSVTGQETQYFGPGTRLLVL.

The DNA of the CDR3 is TGTGCCAGTAGTACCGTGGACCGGTGGCGGGGAAACACCATATATTTT. It translates to CASSTVDRWRGNTIYF. V is TRBV19 and J is TRBJ1-3; no clear D gene. V lost 4 bases to trimming and J lost 4 bases, with 17 bases between them. CDR3 length equals 16 residues. CDR1 and CDR2 from the germline V gene are LNHDA and SQIVND (reference sequence). Complete variable domain (other parts from reference TRBV19 and TRBJ1-3): DGGITQSPKYLFRKEGQNVTLSCEQNLNHDAMYWYRQDPGQGLRLIYYSQIVNDFQKGDIAEGYSVSREKKESFPLTVTSAQKNPTAFYLCASSTVDRWRGNTIYFGEGSWLTVV.

This sequence joins TRBV19 and TRBJ1-1, with 8 bases matching TRBD1. The CDR3 is 13 residues long. The germline V gene has CDR1 LNHDA and CDR2 SQIVND (reference sequence). Losses at the gene ends were 6 bases for V and 1 base for J; bases not matched to a gene: 1. The CDR3: CASRGTGNTEAFF. CDR3 DNA: TGTGCCAGTAGAGGGACAGGGAACACTGAAGCTTTCTTT.